This T cell receptor beta chain comes out of a study of CD8+ T cells in alopecia areata. Extracted from the samples, RNA was reverse transcribed into cDNA to serve as the sequencing template. Using immunoSEQ multiplex PCR, the repertoire was profiled, and TCRdb retains in-frame clones only, with some absent. The sample lists approximately 180,000 clones, about 48% occurring once. Treatment noted: oral pan-JAK inhibitor, 5-10 mg twice daily. V gave up 5 bases and J gave up 8 bases, with 16 bases separating them. The CDR3 loop spans 14 amino acids. CDR1 MNHNY and CDR2 SVGAGI come from the germline V gene (reference sequence).

The receptor's source is a human donor with alopecia areata. The specimen was CD8+ T cells sorted from blood, collected at week 24, from a patient treated with tofacitinib. J is TRBJ2-1 and V is TRBV6-6, with TRBD2 as a possible D gene (6 bases). As DNA, the CDR3 is TGTGCCAGCAGTGGCCGAGGGACTTGGGATGAGCAGTTCTTC. This codes for CASSGRGTWDEQFF.